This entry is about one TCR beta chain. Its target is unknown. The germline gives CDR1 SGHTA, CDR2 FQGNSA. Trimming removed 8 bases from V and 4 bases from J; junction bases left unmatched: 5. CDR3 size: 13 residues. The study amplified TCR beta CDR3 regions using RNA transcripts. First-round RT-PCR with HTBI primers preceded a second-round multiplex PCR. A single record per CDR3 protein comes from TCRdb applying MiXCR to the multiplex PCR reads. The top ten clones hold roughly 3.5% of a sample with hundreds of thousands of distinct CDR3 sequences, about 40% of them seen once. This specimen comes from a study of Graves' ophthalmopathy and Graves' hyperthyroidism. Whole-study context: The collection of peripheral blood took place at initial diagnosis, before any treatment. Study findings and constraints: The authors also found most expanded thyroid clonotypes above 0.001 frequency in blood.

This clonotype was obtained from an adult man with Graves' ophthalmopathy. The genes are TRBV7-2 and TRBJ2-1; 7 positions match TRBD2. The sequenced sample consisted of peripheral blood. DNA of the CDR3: TGTGCCAGCTGGGGGGAGGGGTACAATGAGCAGTTCTTC. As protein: CASWGEGYNEQFF.